This T cell receptor beta chain came from a study of T-cell reconstitution after alpha-beta-depleted transplantation in children. V was shortened by 3 bases and J by 8 bases, with 16 bases between the two germline ends. CDR3 length: 14 residues. Molecular barcoding with unique molecular identifiers was used for the TCRbeta library. MiXCR was run by TCRdb on the PCR reads, yielding one entry per CDR3 protein. The table lists approximately 510,000 distinct CDR3 sequences, roughly 18% of them singletons. The TCR comes from a human donor who donated a stem cell graft to a child with acute lymphoblastic leukemia. Sequenced here: PBMCs from the stem cell graft donor, sampled from the stem cell graft. The chain employs TRBV12-3 or TRBV12-4 and TRBJ2-5; a possible D gene is TRBD2 (6 bases). CDR3 sequence: CASSFRLAQETQYF. CDR3 sequence (DNA): TGTGCCAGCAGTTTTCGGCTAGCGCAGGAAACCCAGTACTTC.